The subject of this entry is one TCR beta chain. As handled by the study authors: Nucleated cell counts were estimated from reference gene primer amplification. The repertoire was sequenced with immunoSEQ multiplex PCR; TCRdb's copy has only in-frame clones and lacks some. The V and J calls and clone size come from that table; D and trimming were worked out from the DNA. There are about 43,000 clones in the sample; about nine tenths occur only once, and 9.6% lies in the top ten. The data originate from a study of blood T cell repertoires in COVID-19. Looking at the study overall: Material from acute and convalescent COVID-19 was sourced from the United States, Italy and Spain.

The length of the CDR3 is 15 residues. Trimming left V 1 base short and J 7 bases short, with 15 bases between. Germline lookup yields CDR1 SGHRS and CDR2 YFSETQ. This chain connects TRBV5-1 to TRBJ2-1; tentative D call: TRBD2 (5 bases). The origin of this receptor is a woman older than 75 with active COVID-19. Input material: peripheral blood. This CDR3 is CASSLMWGDQNEQFF. The CDR3 DNA reads as TGCGCCAGCAGCTTGATGTGGGGAGACCAAAATGAGCAGTTCTTC.